This entry describes one T cell receptor (beta chain). Its antigen remains unidentified. V was pared by 5 bases and J by 6 bases, with 8 bases between. CDR3 length: 12 residues. Germline-derived CDR1 and CDR2 are WSHSY and SAAADI. The entry originates in a study of cytomegalovirus exposure and HLA in healthy donors. The study ran its PCR with 60 Vbeta and 13 Jbeta primers. The assay was immunoSEQ multiplex PCR, and TCRdb's table has in-frame clones only and misses some. The table includes a few hundred thousand clones, under 80% detected once. Findings and caveats of the study: Altogether, 150 or so TCR beta chains were recorded as cytomegalovirus-associated. Segments of the TCR beta V type were, in most cases, productive about 90% or about 30% of the time in an earlier analysis. Only CMV serostatus was available as immune exposure information.

The J gene is TRBJ2-1, the V gene TRBV10-2; perhaps TRBD2 as D (6 bases). The source material was PBMCs. The sequence was collected from a girl aged 2-9 years in good health and CMV-seronegative. CDR3 sequence (DNA): TGCGCCAGCAGTCGGGACTTCAATGAGCAGTTCTTC. Residues: CASSRDFNEQFF.